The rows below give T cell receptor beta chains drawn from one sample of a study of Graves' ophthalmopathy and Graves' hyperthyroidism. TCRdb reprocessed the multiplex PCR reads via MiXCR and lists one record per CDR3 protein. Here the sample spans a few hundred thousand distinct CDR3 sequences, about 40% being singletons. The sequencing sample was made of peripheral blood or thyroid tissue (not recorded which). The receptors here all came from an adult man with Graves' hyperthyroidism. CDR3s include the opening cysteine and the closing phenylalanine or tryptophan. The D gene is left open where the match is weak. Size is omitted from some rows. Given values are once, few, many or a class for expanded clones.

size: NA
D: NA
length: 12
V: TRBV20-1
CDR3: CSAEKPYNEQFF

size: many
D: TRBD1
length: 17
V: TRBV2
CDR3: CASSGPPDRVAGNTIYF

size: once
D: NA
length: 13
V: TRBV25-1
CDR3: CASSVPGDNEQFF

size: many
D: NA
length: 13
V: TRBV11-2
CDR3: CATLVVGGGELFF

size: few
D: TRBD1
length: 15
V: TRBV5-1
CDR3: CASNPSTGAIYGYTF

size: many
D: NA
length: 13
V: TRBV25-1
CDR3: CATSGPAAYEQYF

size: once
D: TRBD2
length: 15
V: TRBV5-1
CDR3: CASSHTPSGIYEQYF

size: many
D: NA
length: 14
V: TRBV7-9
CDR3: CASSGRGSFGELFF

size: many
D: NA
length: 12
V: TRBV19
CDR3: CASSMPGFEQYF

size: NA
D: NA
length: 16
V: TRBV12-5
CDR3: CASGLVTAPNTGELFF

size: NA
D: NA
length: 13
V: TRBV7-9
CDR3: CASSSTNTYEQYF

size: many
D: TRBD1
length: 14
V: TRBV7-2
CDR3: CASSWGQPNSPLHF

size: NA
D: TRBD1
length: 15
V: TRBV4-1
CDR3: CASSQATGGGETQYF

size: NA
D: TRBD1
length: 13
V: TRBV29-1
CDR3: CSVLGQGDQPQHF

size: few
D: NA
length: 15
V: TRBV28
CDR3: CASSSEGGHGYEQYF

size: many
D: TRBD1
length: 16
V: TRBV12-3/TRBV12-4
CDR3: CASSFGTGHSNQPQHF

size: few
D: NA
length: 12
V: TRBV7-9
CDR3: CASSLDNNEQFF

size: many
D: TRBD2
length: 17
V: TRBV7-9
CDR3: CASSLARGRAGANVLTF

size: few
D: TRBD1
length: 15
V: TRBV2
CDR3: CASKADRGGTGELFF

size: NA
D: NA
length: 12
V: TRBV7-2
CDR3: CASSLDYHEQFF

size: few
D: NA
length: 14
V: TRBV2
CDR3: CASSNPLWNTEAFF

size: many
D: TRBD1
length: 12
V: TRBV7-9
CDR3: CASSSQGIVYTF

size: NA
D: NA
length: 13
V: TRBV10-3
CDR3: CAWSDVSNQPQHF

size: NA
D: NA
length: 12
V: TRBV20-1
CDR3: CSASGGYNEQYF

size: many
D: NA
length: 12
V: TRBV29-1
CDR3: CSVLSGSATQYF

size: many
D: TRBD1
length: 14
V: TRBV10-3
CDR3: CAIRGQGNNQPQHF

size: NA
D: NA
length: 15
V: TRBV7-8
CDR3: CASSTYRIGTDTQYF